This is a list of T cell receptor beta chains from one sample in a study of CD8 T cells in ankylosing spondylitis. TCRdb redid the calling of the 5' RACE reads with MiXCR, one entry per CDR3 protein. This sample yields around 300,000 distinct CDR3 sequences, of which roughly 20% are seen a single time; 3% to 4% belongs to the top ten. The sample comprised blood, either unsorted or a sorted T cell fraction (not recorded which). Receptor source: a female donor with ankylosing spondylitis or in good health (not recorded which). Both conserved end residues are part of each CDR3. D genes are given only for firm matches. Only some rows state a clone size, as once, few, many or a class for expanded clones.

J,V,size,D,DNA,CDR3
TRBJ2-7,TRBV9,many,-,TGTGCCAGCAGCGGCAGACAGGGAGGCCAGGGTCTGGAGCAGTACTTC,CASSGRQGGQGLEQYF
TRBJ2-7,TRBV7-9,-,TRBD2,TGTGCCAGCAGCCCCGCTATTCCCCGGGGGGGCGAGCAGTACTTC,CASSPAIPRGGEQYF
TRBJ1-1,TRBV7-7,few,-,TGTACCAGCAGCCTAAACACTGACACTGAAGCTTTCTTT,CTSSLNTDTEAFF
TRBJ2-1,TRBV5-1,few,TRBD2,TGCGCCAGCAGCTTGGGTGAGACTAGCGGTTCCTACAATGAGCAGTTCTTC,CASSLGETSGSYNEQFF
TRBJ1-1,TRBV12-3/TRBV12-4,-,-,TGTGCCAGCAGTGCGCTCAGGGGCTCAGGGGTGAACACTGAAGCTTTCTTT,CASSALRGSGVNTEAFF
TRBJ1-2,TRBV20-1,many,-,TGCAGTGCTTTGGATGCCAGGGACGCGTTCGGCTACACCTTC,CSALDARDAFGYTF
TRBJ2-7,TRBV3-1,-,-,TGTGCCAGCAGCCAACGGTGGGGGGCCGGGGGCTACGAGCAGTACTTC,CASSQRWGAGGYEQYF
TRBJ2-3,TRBV4-2,few,-,TGTGCCAGCAGCCAAAGGCAGGGGGGCGGATATACGCAGTATTTT,CASSQRQGGGYTQYF
TRBJ2-1,TRBV7-2,few,-,TGTGCCAGCAGCCCAGAATACTTC,CASSPEYF
TRBJ2-7,TRBV29-1,many,TRBD1,TGCAGCGCCTCGGGACAGGGTTACGAGCAGTACTTC,CSASGQGYEQYF
TRBJ1-1,TRBV15,few,-,TGTGCCACCAGGCAGGGGCCCTCGAACACTGAAGCTTTCTTT,CATRQGPSNTEAFF
TRBJ1-1,TRBV5-4,-,TRBD1,TGTGCCAGCAGATTGACAGGGTATGGGTACACTGAAGCTTTCTTT,CASRLTGYGYTEAFF
TRBJ2-2,TRBV2,few,TRBD1,TGTGCCAGCAGTGCAGAGACAGGGGACACCGGGGAGCTGTTTTTT,CASSAETGDTGELFF
TRBJ2-3,TRBV20-1,many,TRBD2,TGCCCCCGGACTAGCGGTAGCACAGATACGCAGTATTTT,CPRTSGSTDTQYF
TRBJ2-6,TRBV12-3/TRBV12-4,-,TRBD1,TGTGCCAGCAGTTTTAGGACAGGCTCTGGGGCCAACGTCCTGACTTTC,CASSFRTGSGANVLTF
TRBJ1-1,TRBV29-1,many,TRBD1,TGCAGCGTTAAGGGGGCAGGGTTGAACACTGAAGCTTTCTTT,CSVKGAGLNTEAFF
TRBJ2-7,TRBV7-2,few,-,TGTGCCAGCAGCTTAGCGGGAGCCAGGGAGCAGTACTTC,CASSLAGAREQYF
TRBJ2-1,TRBV20-1,-,TRBD2,TGCAGTGCTATCTGGACGGGAGGGGGGGGTGAGCAGTTCTTC,CSAIWTGGGGEQFF
TRBJ1-3,TRBV20-1,-,-,TGCAGTGCTAGAGATCCCGGCAGTAGCTCTGGAAACACCATATATTTT,CSARDPGSSSGNTIYF
TRBJ2-1,TRBV25-1,few,TRBD2,TGTGCCAGCAGTGAATATGGGGCGGGAGGCCTCAATGAGCAGTTCTTC,CASSEYGAGGLNEQFF
TRBJ2-5,TRBV28,-,-,TGTGCCAGCAGTCTAGCCCCTCATCTGGAGACCCAGTACTTC,CASSLAPHLETQYF
TRBJ1-1,TRBV12-3/TRBV12-4,few,TRBD1,TGTGCCAGCACCCTGGACAGGGAGGACACTGAAGCTTTCTTT,CASTLDREDTEAFF
TRBJ2-3,TRBV2,-,-,TGTGCCAGCAGTGAAGCCCCCGCGGGAGATACGCAGTATTTT,CASSEAPAGDTQYF
TRBJ2-2,TRBV20-1,-,TRBD2,TGCAGTGCTAGAGCGTCTAGCGGCCAATTTCCCGGGGAGCTGTTTTTT,CSARASSGQFPGELFF
TRBJ1-1,TRBV4-3,-,TRBD1,TGCGCCAGCAGCCCCTCGACAGGGTCCATGAACACTGAAGCTTTCTTT,CASSPSTGSMNTEAFF
TRBJ2-3,TRBV12-3/TRBV12-4,-,TRBD2,TGTGCCAGCACCACGGCGGGGGGCACAGATACGCAGTATTTT,CASTTAGGTDTQYF
TRBJ2-1,TRBV11-2,few,-,TGTGCCAGCAGCTTAATTTTGCGACCCAGGCAGTTCTTC,CASSLILRPRQFF
TRBJ2-7,TRBV6-2/TRBV6-3,few,-,TGTGCCAGCAGAAACGGACCCCTTGGGCAGTACTTC,CASRNGPLGQYF
TRBJ2-1,TRBV12-3/TRBV12-4,-,TRBD2,TGTGCCAGCAGTTTAGCTTCGGGAGGTGAGCAGTTCTTC,CASSLASGGEQFF
TRBJ1-2,TRBV10-3,many,TRBD1,TGTGCCATCAGGGAGAAGTATGGACAGGGAGAAGGCTACACCTTC,CAIREKYGQGEGYTF
TRBJ2-1,TRBV7-2,few,TRBD2,TGTGCCAGCAGCAATAGGGGACTAGCGGGAGAGGGTGAGCAGTTCTTC,CASSNRGLAGEGEQFF
TRBJ2-1,TRBV27,many,-,TGTGCCAGCAGTCCCTACTCTGGTAGCCACTACAATGAGCAGTTCTTC,CASSPYSGSHYNEQFF
TRBJ1-2,TRBV7-3,-,TRBD1,TGTGCCAGCAGGCTATCCGGGACAGGGGGCTATGGCTACACCTTC,CASRLSGTGGYGYTF
TRBJ2-7,TRBV25-1,-,TRBD2,TGTGCCAGCAGAGAGAACGGGAGGGCCTACGAGCAGTACTTC,CASRENGRAYEQYF
TRBJ2-7,TRBV5-6,-,-,TGTGCCAGCAGCCAGTGGGCTGGAGCCTACGAGCAGTACTTC,CASSQWAGAYEQYF
TRBJ2-1,TRBV19,-,TRBD2,TGTGCCAGTAGTATAGGACTAGCGGGATCCTACAATGAGCAGTTCTTC,CASSIGLAGSYNEQFF
TRBJ1-2,TRBV6-5,few,-,TGTGCCAGCAGTTACTCTTCCGGGCCAGAGGGAGACTACACCTTC,CASSYSSGPEGDYTF
TRBJ2-1,TRBV3-1,-,-,TGTGCCAGCAGCGGCGGGTGGTCTGGCGACAATGAGCAGTTCTTC,CASSGGWSGDNEQFF
TRBJ2-6,TRBV12-3/TRBV12-4,few,-,TGTGCCAGCAGTACGGGACTGAGCTCTGGGGCCAACGTCCTGACTTTC,CASSTGLSSGANVLTF
TRBJ2-1,TRBV29-1,few,-,TGCAGCGTCGGGGGGCGGGAGCTGGTCTCCTACAATGAGCAGTTCTTC,CSVGGRELVSYNEQFF